Shown below are 21 T cell receptor beta chains from a single sample sequenced in a study of cytomegalovirus exposure and HLA in healthy donors. Vbeta (60) and Jbeta (13) primers were used in the PCR. Repertoires were generated with immunoSEQ multiplex PCR, while TCRdb's copy carries only in-frame clones and drops some. This listing includes about 140,000 clones. The sequenced sample was PBMCs. The receptors derive from a male donor in good health and CMV-seronegative.

J is TRBJ1-1 and V is TRBV6-1, with no clear D. This CDR3 region has 13 residues. Looked up from germline, CDR1 is MNHNS and CDR2 is SASEGT. Between the trimmed V and J ends, which lost 3 bases and 1 base, there was a span of 6 bases. The CDR3 reads CASSDVRNTEAFF. In nucleotides, the CDR3 is TGTGCCAGCAGTGATGTTAGGAACACTGAAGCTTTCTTT.

The J gene is TRBJ1-2, the V gene TRBV27, with TRBD1 matching 8 bases. The CDR3 extends over 14 amino acids. The V and J ends lost 5 bases and 8 bases, in that order; junction bases with no gene match: 10. Per the germline V gene, CDR1 is MNHEY and CDR2 is SMNVEV (reference sequence). CDR3 protein: CASSIRGQGGGYTF. The DNA for the CDR3 is TGTGCCAGCAGTATCAGAGGACAGGGAGGGGGCTACACCTTC.

This rearrangement joins TRBV5-1 to TRBJ2-7; 13 bases align to TRBD2. With V trimmed by 2 bases and J by 5 bases, 4 bases remained unmatched. There are 15 residues in the CDR3. Germline V CDR1 and CDR2: SGHRS, YFSETQ. CDR3 sequence reads: CASSFTSGRDDEQYF. Written as DNA, the CDR3 is TGCGCCAGCAGCTTCACTAGCGGGAGGGACGACGAGCAGTACTTC.

This chain connects TRBV6-5 to TRBJ1-1; possible D gene TRBD1, 6 bases. This CDR3 region has 15 residues. Trimming cost V 5 bases and J 1 base, with 14 bases left between them. CDR1 MNHEY and CDR2 SVGAGI come from the germline V gene. The CDR3 nucleotides are TGTGCCAGCAGTCACACAGGGCCCAAGAACACTGAAGCTTTCTTT. This translates into CASSHTGPKNTEAFF.

The chain uses TRBV2 and TRBJ2-7; TRBD2 matches 8 bases. Germline V CDR1 and CDR2: SNHLY, FYNNEI. CDR3 size: 17 residues. J gave up 6 bases and V 2 bases, and 15 bases lay outside the gene matches. This CDR3 is CASSEHWVTAGGSEQYF. DNA for the CDR3: TGTGCCAGCAGTGAACACTGGGTGACGGCGGGAGGAAGCGAGCAGTACTTC.

V is TRBV28 and J is TRBJ2-7, with a tentative D call TRBD1 (7 bases). The V end was cut by 8 bases, the J end by 2 bases, with 19 bases between. The V gene's germline CDR1 is MDHEN and CDR2 SYDVKM. CDR3 length equals 15 residues. The CDR3 region is CASAGQSVGPYEQYF. The CDR3 DNA reads as TGTGCCAGCGCGGGACAGTCAGTGGGGCCCTACGAGCAGTACTTC.

This chain uses TRBV30 with TRBJ2-2; TRBD2 matches 10 bases. Trimming took 0 bases from V and 3 from J; bases not matched to a gene: 10. This CDR3 comprises 18 residues. Germline CDR1 reads GTSNPN; CDR2 reads SVGIG (reference sequence). The CDR3 sequence: CAWSVSSGRRQYTGELFF. The CDR3, as DNA: TGTGCCTGGAGTGTATCTAGCGGGAGACGCCAGTACACCGGGGAGCTGTTTTTT.

The chain has TRBV2 and TRBJ1-1; perhaps TRBD1 as D (5 bases). The CDR3 has 12 residues. Germline V lookup: CDR1 SNHLY, CDR2 FYNNEI. Trimming cost V 6 bases and J 5 bases, with 10 bases left between them. The CDR3 loop is CASRAGLTEAFF. In DNA form, the CDR3 reads TGTGCCAGCAGGGCAGGGCTTACTGAAGCTTTCTTT.

The genes are TRBV11-3 and TRBJ2-1; TRBD2 aligns across 9 bases. This CDR3 has 16 residues. V gave up 5 bases and J gave up 4 bases; unmatched junction bases: 9. CDR1 and CDR2 from the germline V gene are SGHNT and YENEEA. The CDR3 sequence: CASSLFSGGLYNEQFF. In DNA, the CDR3 is TGTGCCAGCAGCCTATTTAGCGGGGGACTTTACAATGAGCAGTTCTTC.

The genes are TRBV6-1 and TRBJ1-2, with 7 bases aligning to TRBD1. CDR3 length: 14 amino acids. V trimming: 2 bases; J trimming: 8 bases; junction bases outside the gene matches: 8. The germline gives CDR1 MNHNS, CDR2 SASEGT. The CDR3: CASSERTGLGGYTF. For the CDR3, the DNA is TGTGCCAGCAGTGAAAGGACAGGTCTGGGAGGCTACACCTTC.

J is TRBJ2-7 and V is TRBV7-9; TRBD1 is a possible D gene (6 bases). V lost 2 bases and J lost 2, with 10 bases in between. This CDR3 region has 14 residues. The germline V gene has CDR1 SEHNR and CDR2 FQNEAQ (reference sequence). The CDR3 coding sequence is TGTGCCAGCAGCTTATCTGCAGGGGCCTACGAGCAGTACTTC. The encoded protein is CASSLSAGAYEQYF.

The J gene is TRBJ1-3, the V gene TRBV14; D remains ambiguous. The CDR3 loop spans 14 amino acids. Per the germline V gene, CDR1 is SGHDN and CDR2 is FVKESK. Deletions cut 0 bases from V and 3 bases from J, with 6 bases between. CDR3 sequence: CASSQDLFGNTIYF. CDR3 bases: TGTGCCAGCAGCCAAGATCTTTTTGGAAACACCATATATTTT.

The V and J genes are TRBV7-2 and TRBJ2-4; D perhaps matches TRBD1 (6 bases). This CDR3 is built from 12 residues. Germline V CDR1 and CDR2: SGHTA, FQGNSA. Deletions cut 5 bases from V and 9 bases from J, with 11 bases between. DNA of the CDR3: TGTGCCAGCAGCCCTGAGGGGGTCATTCAGTACTTC. Protein sequence: CASSPEGVIQYF. Complete variable domain (other parts from reference TRBV7-2 and TRBJ2-4): GAGVSQSPSNKVTEKGKDVELRCDPISGHTALYWYRQSLGQGLEFLIYFQGNSAPDKSGLPSDRFSAERTGGSVSTLTIQRTQQEDSAVYLCASSPEGVIQYFGAGTRLSVL.

This chain links TRBV6-5 with TRBJ1-2; unclear D gene. CDR1 is MNHEY and CDR2 is SVGAGI in the germline V gene. The CDR3 spans 11 residues. Trimming took 10 bases from V and 2 from J, leaving 8 bases between them. The chain's CDR3 is CAIRGNYGYTF. CDR3 bases: TGTGCCATCCGAGGGAACTATGGCTACACCTTC.

This chain uses TRBV4-2 with TRBJ1-1; 7 positions agree with TRBD1. The length of the CDR3 is 15 residues. The V segment lost 2 bases and the J segment 1 base; nucleotides outside the gene matches: 4. CDR1 and CDR2 (germline): LGHNA, YNFKEQ. The CDR3: CASSQLDRPNTEAFF. In nucleotides, the CDR3 is TGTGCCAGCAGCCAATTGGACAGGCCGAACACTGAAGCTTTCTTT.

V gene TRBV6-5 combines with J gene TRBJ1-2, with a weak D call TRBD1 (5 bases). Germline CDR1 reads MNHEY; CDR2 reads SVGAGI. The CDR3 sequence is 15 residues long. V was trimmed by 2 bases and J by 3 bases, leaving 13 bases between them. This CDR3 is CASSYARTGDYGYTF. The CDR3 nucleotides read TGTGCCAGCAGTTACGCCCGGACGGGGGACTATGGCTACACCTTC.

The chain uses TRBV27 and TRBJ1-2; D is undetermined. The V gene's germline CDR1 is MNHEY and CDR2 SMNVEV (reference sequence). This CDR3 is 16 amino acids long. V was trimmed by 3 bases and J by 1 base, leaving 15 bases between them. The CDR3 DNA follows: TGTGCCAGCAGTTTGGCCCCGGGGTTAGATAACTATGGCTACACCTTC. This translates into CASSLAPGLDNYGYTF.

The chain joins TRBV7-2 to TRBJ1-1; perhaps TRBD1 as D (6 bases). V was pared by 5 bases and J by 11 bases, with 21 bases between. Germline CDR1 and CDR2: SGHTA and FQGNSA. The CDR3 runs 14 residues. CDR3 protein: CASSLATKQGTAFF. The CDR3 DNA is TGTGCCAGCAGCCTCGCTACGAAACAGGGTACGGCTTTCTTT.

The chain has TRBV7-6 and TRBJ2-3; D call uncertain. V lost 3 bases and J 1 base, leaving 8 bases between the germline ends. CDR1 is SGHVS, CDR2 FNYEAQ, per germline. The CDR3 sequence is 14 residues long. The DNA for the CDR3 is TGTGCCAGCAGCTTTCCCTATGGCACAGATACGCAGTATTTT. Amino acids: CASSFPYGTDTQYF.

The chain combines TRBV9 with TRBJ1-1, with a weak D call TRBD1 (6 bases). Germline lookup yields CDR1 SGDLS and CDR2 YYNGEE. CDR3 size: 13 residues. V dropped 3 bases and J dropped 5 bases, with 11 bases sitting between them. The CDR3 region has the DNA TGTGCCAGCAGCGAGGGGGGGGGTACTGAAGCTTTCTTT. Translated: CASSEGGGTEAFF.

V is TRBV28 and J is TRBJ1-2; 8 nucleotides agree with TRBD1. This CDR3 comprises 12 residues. The V and J ends lost 5 bases and 6 bases, in that order; junction bases with no gene match: 2. CDR1 and CDR2 (germline): MDHEN, SYDVKM. CDR3 coding DNA: TGTGCCAGCAGTGAGACAGGGGATGGCTACACCTTC. The encoded protein is CASSETGDGYTF.